This note documents a single T cell receptor (beta chain) sequence. Its antigen is unknown. Sequence at one end of the junction differs from germline and may be a read error. MiXCR, run by TCRdb on the reads, gives a single entry per CDR3 protein. In the table there are approximately 280,000 distinct CDR3 sequences, approximately 22% of which are singletons. This sample stems from a study of T cell repertoires in cytomegalovirus infection. Looking at the study overall: TCR beta signatures that were public indicated CMV infection and matching HLA type.

In germline, CDR1 is SEHNR, CDR2 FQNEAQ (reference sequence). The CDR3 spans 19 residues. The material sequenced was cultured PBMCs, taken from culture after CMV antigen stimulation. V and J are TRBV7-9 and TRBJ2-1, with 10 nucleotides matching TRBD2. The sequence was collected from a human donor in good health (CMV status not recorded). Some clones in this sample may be carry-over from other donors' samples. CDR3 sequence reads: CASSFGTSGTKVSYNEQFF. The CDR3 DNA is TGTGCTAGCAGCTTCGGAACTAGCGGGACTAAAGTCTCCTACAATGAGCAGTTCTTC.